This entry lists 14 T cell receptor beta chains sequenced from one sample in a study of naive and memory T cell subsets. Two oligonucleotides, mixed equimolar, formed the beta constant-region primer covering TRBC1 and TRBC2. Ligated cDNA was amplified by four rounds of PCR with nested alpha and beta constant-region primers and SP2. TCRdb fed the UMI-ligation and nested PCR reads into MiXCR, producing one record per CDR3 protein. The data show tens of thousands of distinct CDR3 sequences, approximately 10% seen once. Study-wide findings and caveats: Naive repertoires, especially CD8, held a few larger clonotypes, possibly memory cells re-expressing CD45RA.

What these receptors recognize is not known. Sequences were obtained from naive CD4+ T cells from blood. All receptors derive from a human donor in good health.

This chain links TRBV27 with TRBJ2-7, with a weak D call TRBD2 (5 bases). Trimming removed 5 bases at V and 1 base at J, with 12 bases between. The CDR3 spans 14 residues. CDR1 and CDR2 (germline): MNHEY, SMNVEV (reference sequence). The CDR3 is CASSPPGLSYEQYF. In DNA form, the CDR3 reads TGTGCCAGCAGTCCCCCCGGACTTTCCTACGAGCAGTACTTC.

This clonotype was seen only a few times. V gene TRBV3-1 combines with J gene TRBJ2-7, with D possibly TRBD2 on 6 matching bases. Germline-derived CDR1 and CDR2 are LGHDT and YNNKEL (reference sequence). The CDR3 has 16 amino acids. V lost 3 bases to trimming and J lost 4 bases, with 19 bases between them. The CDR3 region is CASSQDPGLYVYEQYF. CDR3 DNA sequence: TGTGCCAGCAGCCAGGACCCGGGACTCTACGTTTACGAGCAGTACTTC.

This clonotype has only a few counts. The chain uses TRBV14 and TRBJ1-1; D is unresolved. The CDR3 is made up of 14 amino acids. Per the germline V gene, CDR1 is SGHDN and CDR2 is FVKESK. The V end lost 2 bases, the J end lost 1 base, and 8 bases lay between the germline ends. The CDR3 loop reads CASSQPGKNTEAFF. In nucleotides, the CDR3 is TGTGCCAGCAGCCAACCAGGCAAGAACACTGAAGCTTTCTTT.

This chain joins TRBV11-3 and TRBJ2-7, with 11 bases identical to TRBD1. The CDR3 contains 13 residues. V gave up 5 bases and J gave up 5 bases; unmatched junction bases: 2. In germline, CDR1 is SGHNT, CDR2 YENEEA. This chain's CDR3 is CASSPGQGDEQYF. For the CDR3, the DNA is TGTGCCAGCAGCCCGGGACAGGGGGACGAGCAGTACTTC.

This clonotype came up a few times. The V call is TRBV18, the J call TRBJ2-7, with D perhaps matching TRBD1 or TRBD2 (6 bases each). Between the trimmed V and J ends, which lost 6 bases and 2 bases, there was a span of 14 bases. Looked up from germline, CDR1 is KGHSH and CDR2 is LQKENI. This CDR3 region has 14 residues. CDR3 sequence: CASSGRGQPYEQYF. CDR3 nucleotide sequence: TGTGCCAGCTCCGGGCGGGGACAACCCTACGAGCAGTACTTC.

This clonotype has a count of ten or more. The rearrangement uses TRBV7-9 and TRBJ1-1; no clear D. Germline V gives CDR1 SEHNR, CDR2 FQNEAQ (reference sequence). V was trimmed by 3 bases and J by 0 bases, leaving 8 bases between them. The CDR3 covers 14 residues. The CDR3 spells CASSFTDLNTEAFF. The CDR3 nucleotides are TGTGCCAGCAGCTTTACAGATCTGAACACTGAAGCTTTCTTT.

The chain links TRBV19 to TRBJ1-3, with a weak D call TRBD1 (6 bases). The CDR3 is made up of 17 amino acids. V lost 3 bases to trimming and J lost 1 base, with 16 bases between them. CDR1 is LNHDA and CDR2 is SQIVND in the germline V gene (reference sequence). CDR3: CASSMGYNRASGNTIYF. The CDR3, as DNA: TGTGCCAGTAGTATGGGCTACAACAGGGCGTCTGGAAACACCATATATTTT.

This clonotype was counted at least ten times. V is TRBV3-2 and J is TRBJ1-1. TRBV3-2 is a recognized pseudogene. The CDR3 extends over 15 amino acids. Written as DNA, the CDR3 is TGTGCCAGCAGCCACCACCTCCGGAGGAACACTGAAGCTTTCTTT. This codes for CASSHHLRRNTEAFF.

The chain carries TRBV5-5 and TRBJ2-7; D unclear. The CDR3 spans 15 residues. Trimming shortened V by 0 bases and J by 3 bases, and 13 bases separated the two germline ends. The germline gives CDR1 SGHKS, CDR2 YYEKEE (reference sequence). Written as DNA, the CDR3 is TGTGCCAGCAGCTTGGCCGGACCGATCAACTACGAGCAGTACTTC. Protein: CASSLAGPINYEQYF.

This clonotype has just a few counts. CDR3 coding DNA: TGTGCCAGCAGTTTTGGTTCAGGGGGCCTGGAGACCCAGTACTTC. Its protein product is CASSFGSGGLETQYF. The chain joins TRBV12-3 or TRBV12-4 to TRBJ2-5, with TRBD1 matching over 8 bases. This CDR3 spans 15 amino acids. The J segment lost 5 bases and the V segment lost 3 bases, leaving 8 bases of the junction unmatched.

The CDR3 nucleotides read TGTGCCAGCAGCTTAGGGCTAGCAGAGTACGAGCAGTACTTC. As protein: CASSLGLAEYEQYF. The chain is built from TRBV7-2 and TRBJ2-7; possibly TRBD2 for D (5 bases). The CDR3 spans 14 residues. V dropped 1 base and J dropped 4 bases, with 11 bases sitting between them. Germline V gene data show CDR1 as SGHTA and CDR2 as FQGNSA.

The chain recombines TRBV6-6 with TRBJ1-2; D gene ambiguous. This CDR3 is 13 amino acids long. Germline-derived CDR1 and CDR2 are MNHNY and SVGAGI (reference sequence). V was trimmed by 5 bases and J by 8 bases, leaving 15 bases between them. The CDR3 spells CASSTDLLEGYTF. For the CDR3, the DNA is TGTGCCAGCAGTACGGACTTACTCGAGGGCTACACCTTC.

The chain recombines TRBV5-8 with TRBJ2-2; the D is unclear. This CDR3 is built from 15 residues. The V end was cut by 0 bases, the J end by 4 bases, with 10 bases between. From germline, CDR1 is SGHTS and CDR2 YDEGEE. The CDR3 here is CASSLGQIFTGELFF. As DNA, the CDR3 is TGTGCCAGCAGCTTGGGGCAGATTTTCACCGGGGAGCTGTTTTTT.

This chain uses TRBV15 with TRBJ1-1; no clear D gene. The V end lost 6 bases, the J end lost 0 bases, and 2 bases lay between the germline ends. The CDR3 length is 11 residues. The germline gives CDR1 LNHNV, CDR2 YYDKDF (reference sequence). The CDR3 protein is CATRVNTEAFF. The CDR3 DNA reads TGTGCCACCAGGGTGAACACTGAAGCTTTCTTT. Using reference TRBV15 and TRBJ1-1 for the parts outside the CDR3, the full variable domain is DAMVIQNPRYQVTQFGKPVTLSCSQTLNHNVMYWYQQKSSQAPKLLFHYYDKDFNNEADTPDNFQSRRPNTSFCFLDIRSPGLGDTAMYLCATRVNTEAFFGQGTRLTVV.